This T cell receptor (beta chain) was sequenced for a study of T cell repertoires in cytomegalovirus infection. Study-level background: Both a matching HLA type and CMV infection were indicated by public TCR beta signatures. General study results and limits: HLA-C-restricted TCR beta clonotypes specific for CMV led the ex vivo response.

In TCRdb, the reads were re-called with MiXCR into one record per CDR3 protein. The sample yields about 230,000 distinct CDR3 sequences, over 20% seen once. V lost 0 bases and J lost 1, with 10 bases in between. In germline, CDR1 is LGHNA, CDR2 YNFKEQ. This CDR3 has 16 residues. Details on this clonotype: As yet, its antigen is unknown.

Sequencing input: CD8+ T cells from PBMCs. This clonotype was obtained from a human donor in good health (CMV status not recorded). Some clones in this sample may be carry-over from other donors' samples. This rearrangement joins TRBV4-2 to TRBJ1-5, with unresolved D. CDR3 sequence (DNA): TGTGCCAGCAGCCAAGAGGTAGGGCTCAGCAATCAGCCCCAGCATTTT. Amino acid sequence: CASSQEVGLSNQPQHF.